This T cell receptor (beta chain) stems from a study of T-cell reconstitution after alpha-beta-depleted transplantation in children. This CDR3 has 15 residues. Per germline, CDR1 SGHAT and CDR2 FQNNGV. V lost 1 base and J lost 2; bases outside the gene matches: 5. Study-wide results and caveats: The authors attributed T-cell counts and diversity one year after transplant mostly to newly produced T cells. Some patients' high day-60 TCRbeta diversity was attributed to recipient cells surviving conditioning.

Unique molecular identifiers were used to barcode this TCRbeta library. TCRdb processed the PCR reads anew with MiXCR; each CDR3 protein has one entry. In the table there are about 460,000 distinct CDR3 sequences, roughly a tenth of which are singletons. Many counts were recorded for this clonotype. What it binds is unknown. The gene calls are TRBV11-2 and TRBJ2-7, with 7 bases lining up with TRBD2. The source was PBMCs, collected before TCRalphabeta/CD19-depleted stem cell transplant. This TCR was recovered from a child aged 2-15 years with inherited bone marrow failure, due to receive a stem cell transplant. CDR3 sequence reads: CASSLGPGLTYEQYF. In DNA form, the CDR3 reads TGTGCCAGCAGCTTAGGGCCGGGACTAACCTACGAGCAGTACTTC.